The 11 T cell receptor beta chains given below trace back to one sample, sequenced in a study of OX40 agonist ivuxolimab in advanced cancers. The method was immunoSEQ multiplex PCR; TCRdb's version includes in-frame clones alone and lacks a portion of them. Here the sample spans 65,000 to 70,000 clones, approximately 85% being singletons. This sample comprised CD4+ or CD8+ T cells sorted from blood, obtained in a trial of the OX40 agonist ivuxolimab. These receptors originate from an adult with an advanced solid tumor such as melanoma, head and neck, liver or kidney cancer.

CDR3 amino acids: CASSPGQTWGYTF. In DNA form, the CDR3 reads TGTGCCAGCAGCCCCGGGCAAACTTGGGGCTACACCTTC. V usage is TRBV11-2 and J usage is TRBJ1-2, with D unresolved. Between the trimmed V and J ends, which lost 5 bases and 8 bases, there was a span of 15 bases. The germline CDR1 and CDR2 sequences are SGHAT and FQNNGV. The CDR3 spans 13 residues.

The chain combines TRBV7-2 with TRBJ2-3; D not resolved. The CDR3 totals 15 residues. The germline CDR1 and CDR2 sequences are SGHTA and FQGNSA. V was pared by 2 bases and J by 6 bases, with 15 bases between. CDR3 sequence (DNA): TGTGCCAGCAGCTTAACTTTAAATCTAGAGGATACGCAGTATTTT. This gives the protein CASSLTLNLEDTQYF.

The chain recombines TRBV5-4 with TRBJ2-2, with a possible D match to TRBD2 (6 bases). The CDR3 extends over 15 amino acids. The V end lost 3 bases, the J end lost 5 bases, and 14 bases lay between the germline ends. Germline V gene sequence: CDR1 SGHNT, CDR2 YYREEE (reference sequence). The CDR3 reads CASSSPDYLTGELFF. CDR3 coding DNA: TGTGCCAGCAGCTCGCCGGACTATCTTACCGGGGAGCTGTTTTTT.

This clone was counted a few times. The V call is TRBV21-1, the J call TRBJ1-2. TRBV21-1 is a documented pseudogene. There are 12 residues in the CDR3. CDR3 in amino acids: CASSKGVYGYTF. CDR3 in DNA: TGTGCCAGCAGCAAAGGGGTCTATGGCTACACCTTC.

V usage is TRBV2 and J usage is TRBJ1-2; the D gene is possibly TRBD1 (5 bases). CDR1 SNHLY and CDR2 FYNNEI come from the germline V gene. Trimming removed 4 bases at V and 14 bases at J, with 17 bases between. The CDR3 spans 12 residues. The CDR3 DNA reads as TGTGCCAGCAGTGCGGGACGGTCTATTTTTACCTTC. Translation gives CASSAGRSIFTF.

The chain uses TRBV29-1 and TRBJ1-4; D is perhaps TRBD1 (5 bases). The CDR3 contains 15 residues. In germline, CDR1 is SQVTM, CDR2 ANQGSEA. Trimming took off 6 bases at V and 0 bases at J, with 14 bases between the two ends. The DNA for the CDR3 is TGCAGCGTCCAGGACCGAGGGGCAACTAATGAAAAACTGTTTTTT. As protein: CSVQDRGATNEKLFF. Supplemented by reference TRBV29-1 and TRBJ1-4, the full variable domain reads SAVISQKPSRDICQRGTSLTIQCQVDSQVTMMFWYRQQPGQSLTLIATANQGSEATYESGFVIDKFPISRPNLTFSTLTVSNMSPEDSSIYLCSVQDRGATNEKLFFGSGTQLSVL.

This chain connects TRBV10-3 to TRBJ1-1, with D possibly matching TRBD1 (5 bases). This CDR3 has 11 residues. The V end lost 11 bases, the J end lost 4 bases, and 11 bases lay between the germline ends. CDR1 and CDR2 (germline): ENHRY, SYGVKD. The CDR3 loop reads CAVRDRTEAFF. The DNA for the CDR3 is TGTGCCGTTAGGGACCGCACTGAAGCTTTCTTT.

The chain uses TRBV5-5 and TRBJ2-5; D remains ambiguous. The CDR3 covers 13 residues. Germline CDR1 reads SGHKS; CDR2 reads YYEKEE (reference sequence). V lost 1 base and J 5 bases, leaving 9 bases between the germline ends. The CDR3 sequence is CASSLLGRETQYF. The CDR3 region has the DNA TGTGCCAGCAGCTTGTTGGGTCGGGAGACCCAGTACTTC.

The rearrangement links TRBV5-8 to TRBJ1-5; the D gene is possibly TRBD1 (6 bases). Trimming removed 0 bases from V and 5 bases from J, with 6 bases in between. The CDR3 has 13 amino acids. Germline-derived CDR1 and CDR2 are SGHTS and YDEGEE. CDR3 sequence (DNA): TGTGCCAGCAGCTTGGACAGGGATCAGCCCCAGCATTTT. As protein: CASSLDRDQPQHF.

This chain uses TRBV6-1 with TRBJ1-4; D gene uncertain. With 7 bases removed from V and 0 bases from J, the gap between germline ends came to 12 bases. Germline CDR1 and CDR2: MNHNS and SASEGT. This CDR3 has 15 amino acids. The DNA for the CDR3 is TGTGCCAGCATTAACCCAGGTGCAACTAATGAAAAACTGTTTTTT. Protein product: CASINPGATNEKLFF.

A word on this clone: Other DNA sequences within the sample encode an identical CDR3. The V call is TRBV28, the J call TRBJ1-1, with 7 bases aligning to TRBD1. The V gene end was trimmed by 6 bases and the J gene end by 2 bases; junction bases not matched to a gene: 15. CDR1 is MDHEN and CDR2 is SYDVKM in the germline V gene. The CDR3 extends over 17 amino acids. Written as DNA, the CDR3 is TGTGCCAGCAGACCGTCAGGGGGTGAGGGTCTCAACACTGAAGCTTTCTTT. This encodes CASRPSGGEGLNTEAFF.